The clone carrying this T cell receptor (delta chain) occurred a few times. TCRdb pairs this DNA with a much larger clone's protein that differs at residue 16, likely a read error; the protein shown was translated from the DNA. This record belongs to a study of γδ T cells in repeated Plasmodium falciparum infection. Vgamma9/Vdelta2+ and Vdelta2-negative gammadelta T cells were flow-sorted from PBMC for bulk sequencing. Germline values: CDR1 GEAIGNYY, CDR2 EKD. The CDR3 extends over 19 amino acids. TCRdb re-called the multiplex PCR reads through CATT. This table has roughly 90,000 delta-chain clones, over 0.75% appearing once.

The sample comprised gamma-delta T cells from blood. This chain joins TRDV2 and TRDJ1; 7 bases align to TRDD3. TCRdb leaves out the J gene; it was filled in here by matching the DNA to germline. The clonotype originates from a pool of human donors (malaria-infected and uninfected, not separated). The CDR3 DNA reads TGTGCCTGTGACACCGTCAGGGGGATTAGTCCGGATAGCACCGATAGACTCATCTTT. Translation: CACDTVRGISPDSTDRLIF.